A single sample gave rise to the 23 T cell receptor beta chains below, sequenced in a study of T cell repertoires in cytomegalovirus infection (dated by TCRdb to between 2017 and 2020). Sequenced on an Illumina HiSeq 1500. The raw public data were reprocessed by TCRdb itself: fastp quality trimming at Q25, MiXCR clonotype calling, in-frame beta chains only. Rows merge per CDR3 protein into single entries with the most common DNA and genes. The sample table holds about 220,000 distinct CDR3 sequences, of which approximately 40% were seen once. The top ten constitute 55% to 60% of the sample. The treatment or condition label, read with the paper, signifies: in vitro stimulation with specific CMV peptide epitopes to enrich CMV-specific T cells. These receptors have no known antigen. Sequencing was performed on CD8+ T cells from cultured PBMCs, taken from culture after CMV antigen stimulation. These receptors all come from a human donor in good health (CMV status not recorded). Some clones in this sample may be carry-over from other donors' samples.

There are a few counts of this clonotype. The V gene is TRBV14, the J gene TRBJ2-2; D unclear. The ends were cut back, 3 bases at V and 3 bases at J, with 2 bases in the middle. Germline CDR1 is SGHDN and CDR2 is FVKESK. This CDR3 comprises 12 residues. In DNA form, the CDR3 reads TGTGCCAGCAGCCAGTACACCGGGGAGCTGTTTTTT. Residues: CASSQYTGELFF.

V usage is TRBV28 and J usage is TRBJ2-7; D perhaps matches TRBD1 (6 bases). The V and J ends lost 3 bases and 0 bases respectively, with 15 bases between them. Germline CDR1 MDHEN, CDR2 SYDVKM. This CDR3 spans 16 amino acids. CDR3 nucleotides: TGTGCCAGCAGTTTCTCGGACAGAGGGAGCTCCTACGAGCAGTACTTC. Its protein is CASSFSDRGSSYEQYF.

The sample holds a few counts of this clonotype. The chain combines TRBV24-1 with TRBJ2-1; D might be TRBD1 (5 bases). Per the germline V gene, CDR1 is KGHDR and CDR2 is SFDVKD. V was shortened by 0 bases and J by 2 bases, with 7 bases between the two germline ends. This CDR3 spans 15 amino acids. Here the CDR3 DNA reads TGTGCCACCAGTGATTTGAAGGGGACCTACAATGAGCAGTTCTTC. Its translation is CATSDLKGTYNEQFF.

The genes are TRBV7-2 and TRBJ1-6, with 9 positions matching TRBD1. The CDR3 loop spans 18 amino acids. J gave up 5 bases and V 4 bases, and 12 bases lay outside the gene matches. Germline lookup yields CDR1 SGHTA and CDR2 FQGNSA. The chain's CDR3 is CASSSGQGFYLDNSPLHF. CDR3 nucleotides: TGTGCCAGCAGCTCAGGACAGGGGTTCTATTTAGATAATTCACCCCTCCACTTT.

This chain's CDR3 is CASTSVATNEKLFF. CDR3 DNA sequence: TGTGCCAGTACCTCAGTTGCAACTAATGAAAAACTGTTTTTT. The J gene is TRBJ1-4, the V gene TRBV19; no definite D call. Trimming cost V 7 bases and J 0 bases, with 9 bases left between them. CDR3 size: 14 residues. CDR1 is LNHDA, CDR2 SQIVND, per germline (reference sequence).

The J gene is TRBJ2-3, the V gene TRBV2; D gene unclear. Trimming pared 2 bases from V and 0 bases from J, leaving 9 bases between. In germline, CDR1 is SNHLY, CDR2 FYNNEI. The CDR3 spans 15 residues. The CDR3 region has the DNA TGTGCCAGCAGTGAAATTACGGTTAGCACAGATACGCAGTATTTT. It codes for CASSEITVSTDTQYF.

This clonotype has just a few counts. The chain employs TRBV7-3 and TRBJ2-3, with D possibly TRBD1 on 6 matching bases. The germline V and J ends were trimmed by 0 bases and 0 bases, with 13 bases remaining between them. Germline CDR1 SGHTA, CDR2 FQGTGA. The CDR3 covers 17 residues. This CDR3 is CASSLTGGQLSTDTQYF. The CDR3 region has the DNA TGTGCCAGCAGCTTAACTGGAGGACAGCTTAGCACAGATACGCAGTATTTT.

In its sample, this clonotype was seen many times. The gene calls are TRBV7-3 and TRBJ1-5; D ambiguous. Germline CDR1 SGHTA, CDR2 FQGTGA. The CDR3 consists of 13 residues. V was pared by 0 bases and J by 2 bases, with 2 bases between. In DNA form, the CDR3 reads TGTGCCAGCAGCTTAACTGGCAATCAGCCCCAGCATTTT. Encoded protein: CASSLTGNQPQHF.

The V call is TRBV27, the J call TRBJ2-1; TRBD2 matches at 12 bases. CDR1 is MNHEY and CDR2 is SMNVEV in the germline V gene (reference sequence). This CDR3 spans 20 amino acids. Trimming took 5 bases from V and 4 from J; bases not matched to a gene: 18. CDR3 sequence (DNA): TGTGCCAGCAGTCTCCTACCGTCGACTAGCGGGGGACGCAGATACAATGAGCAGTTCTTC. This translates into CASSLLPSTSGGRRYNEQFF.

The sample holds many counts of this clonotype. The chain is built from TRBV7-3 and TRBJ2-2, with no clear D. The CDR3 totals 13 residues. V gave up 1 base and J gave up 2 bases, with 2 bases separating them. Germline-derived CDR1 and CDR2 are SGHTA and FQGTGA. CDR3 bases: TGTGCCAGCAGCTTAATCAACACCGGGGAGCTGTTTTTT. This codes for CASSLINTGELFF.

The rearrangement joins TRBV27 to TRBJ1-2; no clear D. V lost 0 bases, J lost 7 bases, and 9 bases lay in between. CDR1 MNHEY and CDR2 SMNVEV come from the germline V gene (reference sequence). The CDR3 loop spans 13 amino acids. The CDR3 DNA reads TGTGCCAGCAGTTTATCAAGGATTCGTGGCTACACCTTC. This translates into CASSLSRIRGYTF.

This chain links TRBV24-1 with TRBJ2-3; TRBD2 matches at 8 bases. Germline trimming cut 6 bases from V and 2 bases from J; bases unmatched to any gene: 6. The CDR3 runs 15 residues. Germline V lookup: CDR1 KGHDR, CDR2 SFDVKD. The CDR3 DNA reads TGTGCCACCAGTCCTGGACTAGCAAACACAGATACGCAGTATTTT. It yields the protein CATSPGLANTDTQYF.

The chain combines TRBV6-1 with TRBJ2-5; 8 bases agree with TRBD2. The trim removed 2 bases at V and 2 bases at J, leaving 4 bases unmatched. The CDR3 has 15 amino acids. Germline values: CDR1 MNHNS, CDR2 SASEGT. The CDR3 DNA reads TGTGCCAGCAGTGAACGCGGGGGGCCACAAGAGACCCAGTACTTC. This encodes CASSERGGPQETQYF.

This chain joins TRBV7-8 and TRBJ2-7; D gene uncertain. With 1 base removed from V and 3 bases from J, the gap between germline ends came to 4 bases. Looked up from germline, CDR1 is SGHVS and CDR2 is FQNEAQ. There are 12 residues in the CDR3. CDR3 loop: CASSLDFYEQYF. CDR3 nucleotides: TGTGCCAGCAGCTTAGATTTCTACGAGCAGTACTTC.

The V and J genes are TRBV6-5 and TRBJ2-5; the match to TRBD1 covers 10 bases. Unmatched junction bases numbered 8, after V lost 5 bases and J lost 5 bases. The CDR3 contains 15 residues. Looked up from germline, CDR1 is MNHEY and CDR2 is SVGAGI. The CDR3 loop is CASSRQGAGDETQYF. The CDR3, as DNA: TGTGCCAGCAGTCGACAGGGGGCTGGCGATGAGACCCAGTACTTC.

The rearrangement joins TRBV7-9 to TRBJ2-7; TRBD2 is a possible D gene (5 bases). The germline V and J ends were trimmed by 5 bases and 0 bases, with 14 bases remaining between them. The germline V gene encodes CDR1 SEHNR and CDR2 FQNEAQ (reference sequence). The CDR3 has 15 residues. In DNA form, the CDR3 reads TGTGCCAGCAGCCCGCCGGACTCACGCTCCTACGAGCAGTACTTC. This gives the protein CASSPPDSRSYEQYF. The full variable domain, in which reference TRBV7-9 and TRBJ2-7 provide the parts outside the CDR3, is DTGVSQNPRHKITKRGQNVTFRCDPISEHNRLYWYRQTLGQGPEFLTYFQNEAQLEKSRLLSDRFSAERPKGSFSTLEIQRTEQGDSAMYLCASSPPDSRSYEQYFGPGTRLTVT.

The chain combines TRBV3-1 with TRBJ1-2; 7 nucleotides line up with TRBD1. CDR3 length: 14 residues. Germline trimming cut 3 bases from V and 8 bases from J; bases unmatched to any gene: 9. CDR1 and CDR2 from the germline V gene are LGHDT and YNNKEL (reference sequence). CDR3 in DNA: TGTGCCAGCAGCCACGACAGGGTTAGGGAGGGCTACACCTTC. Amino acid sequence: CASSHDRVREGYTF. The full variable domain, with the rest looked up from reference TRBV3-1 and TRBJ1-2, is DTAVSQTPKYLVTQMGNDKSIKCEQNLGHDTMYWYKQDSKKFLKIMFSYNNKELIINETVPNRFSPKSPDKAHLNLHINSLELGDSAVYFCASSHDRVREGYTFGSGTRLTVV.

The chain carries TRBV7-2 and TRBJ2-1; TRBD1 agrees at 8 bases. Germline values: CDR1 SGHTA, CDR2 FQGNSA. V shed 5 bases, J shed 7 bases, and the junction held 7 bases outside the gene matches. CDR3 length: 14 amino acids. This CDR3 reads CASSPGQGPNEQFF. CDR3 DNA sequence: TGTGCCAGCAGCCCTGGACAGGGTCCAAATGAGCAGTTCTTC.

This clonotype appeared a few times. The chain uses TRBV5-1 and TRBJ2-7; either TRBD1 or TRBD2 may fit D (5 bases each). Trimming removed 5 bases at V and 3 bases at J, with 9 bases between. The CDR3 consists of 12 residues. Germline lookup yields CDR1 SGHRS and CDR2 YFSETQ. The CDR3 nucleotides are TGCGCCAGCAGAAGGGACGGCTACGAGCAGTACTTC. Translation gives CASRRDGYEQYF.

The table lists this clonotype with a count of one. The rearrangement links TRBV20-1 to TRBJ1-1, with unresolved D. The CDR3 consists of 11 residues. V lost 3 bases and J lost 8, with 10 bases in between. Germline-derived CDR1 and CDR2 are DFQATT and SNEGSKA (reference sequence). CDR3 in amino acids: CSASGVREAFF. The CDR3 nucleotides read TGCAGTGCTAGTGGGGTCAGGGAAGCTTTCTTT.

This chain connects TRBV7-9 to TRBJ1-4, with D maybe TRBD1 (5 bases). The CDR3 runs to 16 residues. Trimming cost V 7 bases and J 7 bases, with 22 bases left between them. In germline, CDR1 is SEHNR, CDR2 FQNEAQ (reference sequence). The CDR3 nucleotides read TGTGCCAGCATGCCCCGGGACGGCCGTAAGAGTGAAAAACTGTTTTTT. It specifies CASMPRDGRKSEKLFF.

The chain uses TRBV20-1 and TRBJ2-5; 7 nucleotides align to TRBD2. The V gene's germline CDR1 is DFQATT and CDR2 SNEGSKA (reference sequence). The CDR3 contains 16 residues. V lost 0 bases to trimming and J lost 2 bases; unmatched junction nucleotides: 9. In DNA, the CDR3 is TGCAGTGCTAGAGATTTGGGGGAGGGTGAACAAGAGACCCAGTACTTC. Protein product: CSARDLGEGEQETQYF.

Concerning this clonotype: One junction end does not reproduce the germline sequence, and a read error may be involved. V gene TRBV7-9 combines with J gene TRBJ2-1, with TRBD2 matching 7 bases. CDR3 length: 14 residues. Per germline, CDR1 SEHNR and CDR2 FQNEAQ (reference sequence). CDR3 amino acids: CASSASGGDHEQIF. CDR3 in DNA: TGTGCCAGCAGCGCCTCGGGAGGCGACCATGAGCAGATCTTC.